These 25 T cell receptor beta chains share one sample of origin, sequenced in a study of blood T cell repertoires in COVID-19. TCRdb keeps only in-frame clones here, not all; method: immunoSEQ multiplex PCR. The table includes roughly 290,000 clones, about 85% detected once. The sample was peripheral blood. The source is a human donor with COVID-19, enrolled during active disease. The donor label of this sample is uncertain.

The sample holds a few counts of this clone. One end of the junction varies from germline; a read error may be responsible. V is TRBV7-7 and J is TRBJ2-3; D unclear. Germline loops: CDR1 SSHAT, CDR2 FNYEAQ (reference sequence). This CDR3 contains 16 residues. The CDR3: CASSLVGQASTDTQYF. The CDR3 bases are TGTGCTAGCAGCTTAGTTGGTCAGGCCAGCACAGATACGCAGTATTTT.

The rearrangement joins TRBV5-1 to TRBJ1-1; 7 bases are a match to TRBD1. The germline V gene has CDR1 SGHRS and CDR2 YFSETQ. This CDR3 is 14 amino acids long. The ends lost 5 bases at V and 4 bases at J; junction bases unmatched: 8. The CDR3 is CASSTGTAGTEAFF. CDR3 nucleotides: TGCGCCAGCAGTACCGGGACAGCGGGCACTGAAGCTTTCTTT.

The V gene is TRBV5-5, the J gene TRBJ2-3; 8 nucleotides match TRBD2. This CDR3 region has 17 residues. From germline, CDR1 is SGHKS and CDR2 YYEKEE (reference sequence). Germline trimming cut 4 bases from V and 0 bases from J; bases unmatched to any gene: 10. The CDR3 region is CASSGPGGQLSTDTQYF. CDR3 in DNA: TGTGCCAGCAGCGGGCCGGGGGGGCAGCTTAGCACAGATACGCAGTATTTT.

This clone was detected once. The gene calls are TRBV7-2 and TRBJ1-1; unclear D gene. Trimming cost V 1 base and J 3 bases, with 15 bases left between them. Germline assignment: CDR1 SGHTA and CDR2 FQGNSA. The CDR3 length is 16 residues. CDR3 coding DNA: TGTGCCAGCAGCTTAGGGTCCGTCGGAGGAGACACTGAAGCTTTCTTT. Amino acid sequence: CASSLGSVGGDTEAFF.

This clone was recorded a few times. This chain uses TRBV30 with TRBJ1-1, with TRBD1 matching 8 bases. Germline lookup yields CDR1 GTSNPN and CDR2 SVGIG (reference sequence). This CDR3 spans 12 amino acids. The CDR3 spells CAADRDGAEAFF. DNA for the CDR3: TGTGCGGCGGACAGGGACGGCGCTGAAGCTTTCTTT.

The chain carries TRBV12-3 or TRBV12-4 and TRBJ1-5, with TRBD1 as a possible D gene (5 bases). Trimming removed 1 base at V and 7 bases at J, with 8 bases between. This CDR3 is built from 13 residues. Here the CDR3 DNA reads TGTGCCAGCAGTTTAGACCAGGGACAGCCCCAGCATTTT. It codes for CASSLDQGQPQHF.

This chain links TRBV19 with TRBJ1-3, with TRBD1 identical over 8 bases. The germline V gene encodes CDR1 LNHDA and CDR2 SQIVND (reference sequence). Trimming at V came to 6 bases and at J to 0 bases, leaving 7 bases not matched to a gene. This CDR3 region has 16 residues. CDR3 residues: CASSPRGQLSGNTIYF. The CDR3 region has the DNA TGTGCCAGTAGCCCCAGGGGGCAACTCTCTGGAAACACCATATATTTT. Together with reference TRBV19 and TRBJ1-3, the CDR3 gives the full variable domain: DGGITQSPKYLFRKEGQNVTLSCEQNLNHDAMYWYRQDPGQGLRLIYYSQIVNDFQKGDIAEGYSVSREKKESFPLTVTSAQKNPTAFYLCASSPRGQLSGNTIYFGEGSWLTVV.

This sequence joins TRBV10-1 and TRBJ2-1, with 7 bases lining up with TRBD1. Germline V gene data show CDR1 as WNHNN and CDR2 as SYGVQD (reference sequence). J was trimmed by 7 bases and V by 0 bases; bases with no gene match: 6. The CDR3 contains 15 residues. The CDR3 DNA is TGCGCCAGCAGTGAGTCAGGGGGCGGATCGAATGAGCAGTTCTTC. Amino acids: CASSESGGGSNEQFF.

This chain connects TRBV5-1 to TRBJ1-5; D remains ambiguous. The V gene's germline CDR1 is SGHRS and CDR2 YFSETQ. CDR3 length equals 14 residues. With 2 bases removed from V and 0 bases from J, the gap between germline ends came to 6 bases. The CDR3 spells CASSFGFSNQPQHF. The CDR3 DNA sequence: TGCGCCAGCAGCTTCGGGTTTAGCAATCAGCCCCAGCATTTT.

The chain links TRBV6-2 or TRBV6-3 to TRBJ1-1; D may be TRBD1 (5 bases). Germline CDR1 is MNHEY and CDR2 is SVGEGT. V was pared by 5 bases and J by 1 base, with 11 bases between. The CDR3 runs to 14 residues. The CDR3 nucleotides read TGTGCCAGCAGTACCTCAACAGGGAACACTGAAGCTTTCTTT. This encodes CASSTSTGNTEAFF.

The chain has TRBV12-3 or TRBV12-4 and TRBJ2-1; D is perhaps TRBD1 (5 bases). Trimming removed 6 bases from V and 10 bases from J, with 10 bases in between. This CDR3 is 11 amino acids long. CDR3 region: CASSNGQEQFF. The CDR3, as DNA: TGTGCCAGCAGCAACGGACAAGAGCAGTTCTTC.

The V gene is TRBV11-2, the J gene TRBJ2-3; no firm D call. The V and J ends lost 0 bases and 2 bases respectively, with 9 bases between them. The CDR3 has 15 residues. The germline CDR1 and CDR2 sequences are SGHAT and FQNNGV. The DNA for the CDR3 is TGTGCCAGCAGCTTAGATCCCAGGTCCACAGATACGCAGTATTTT. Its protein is CASSLDPRSTDTQYF.

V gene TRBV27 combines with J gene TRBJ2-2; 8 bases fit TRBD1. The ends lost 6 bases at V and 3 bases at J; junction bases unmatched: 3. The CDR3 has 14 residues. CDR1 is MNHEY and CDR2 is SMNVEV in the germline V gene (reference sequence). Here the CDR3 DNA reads TGTGCCAGCAGCCGGACAGGGTACACCGGGGAGCTGTTTTTT. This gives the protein CASSRTGYTGELFF.

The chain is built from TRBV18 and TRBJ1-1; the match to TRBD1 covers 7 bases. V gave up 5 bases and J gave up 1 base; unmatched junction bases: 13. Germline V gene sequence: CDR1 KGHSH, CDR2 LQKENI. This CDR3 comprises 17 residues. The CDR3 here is CASSTSTGRQGNTEAFF. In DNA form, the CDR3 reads TGTGCCAGCTCAACGTCCACGGGGAGACAGGGGAACACTGAAGCTTTCTTT.

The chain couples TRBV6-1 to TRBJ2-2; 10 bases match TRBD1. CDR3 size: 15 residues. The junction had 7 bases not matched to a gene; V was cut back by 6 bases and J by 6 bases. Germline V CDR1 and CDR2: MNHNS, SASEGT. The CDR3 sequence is CASSRRTGGSGELFF. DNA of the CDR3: TGTGCCAGCAGCCGACGGACAGGGGGATCCGGGGAGCTGTTTTTT.

DNA for the CDR3: TGTGCCAGCAGCAGGGGGGACAGCTATCAAGATACGCAGTATTTT. Residues: CASSRGDSYQDTQYF. The J gene is TRBJ2-3, the V gene TRBV9; perhaps TRBD1 as D (7 bases). The V end was cut by 4 bases, the J end by 5 bases, with 17 bases between. The CDR3 is made up of 15 amino acids. Germline V gene sequence: CDR1 SGDLS, CDR2 YYNGEE.

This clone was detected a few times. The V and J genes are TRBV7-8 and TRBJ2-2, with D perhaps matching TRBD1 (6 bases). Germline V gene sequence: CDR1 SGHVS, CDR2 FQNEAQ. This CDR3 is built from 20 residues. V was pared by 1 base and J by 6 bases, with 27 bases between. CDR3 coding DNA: TGTGCCAGCAGCTTAGTTCAGGCAGGGGTTTTCTCCTATGGGGCCGGGGAGCTGTTTTTT. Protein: CASSLVQAGVFSYGAGELFF.

The CDR3 DNA sequence: TGTGCCAGCAGGCCCAGACAGGGTGTCGTGGATTCTGAAGCTTTCTTT. This encodes CASRPRQGVVDSEAFF. This chain links TRBV28 with TRBJ1-1; 7 bases line up with TRBD1. Trimming removed 6 bases from V and 6 bases from J; junction bases left unmatched: 16. Germline-derived CDR1 and CDR2 are MDHEN and SYDVKM. The CDR3 spans 16 residues.

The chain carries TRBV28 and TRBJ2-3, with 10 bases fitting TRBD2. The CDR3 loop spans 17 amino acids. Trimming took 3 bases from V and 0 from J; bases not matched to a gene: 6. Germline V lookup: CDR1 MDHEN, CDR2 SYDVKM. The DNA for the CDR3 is TGTGCCAGCAGTTTGGCTAGCGGGAGTTTTAGCACAGATACGCAGTATTTT. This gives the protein CASSLASGSFSTDTQYF.

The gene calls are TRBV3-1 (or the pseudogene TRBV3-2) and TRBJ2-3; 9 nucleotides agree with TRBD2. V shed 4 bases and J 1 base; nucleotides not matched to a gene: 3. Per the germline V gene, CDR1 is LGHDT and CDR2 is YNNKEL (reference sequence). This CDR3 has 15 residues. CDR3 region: CASSPRTSGTDTQYF. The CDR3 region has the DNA TGTGCCAGCAGCCCTCGGACTAGCGGCACAGATACGCAGTATTTT.

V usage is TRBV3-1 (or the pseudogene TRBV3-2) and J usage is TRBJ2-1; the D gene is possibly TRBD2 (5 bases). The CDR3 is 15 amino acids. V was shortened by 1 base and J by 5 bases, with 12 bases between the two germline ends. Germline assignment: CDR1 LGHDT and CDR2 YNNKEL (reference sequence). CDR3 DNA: TGTGCCAGCAGCCAAGGAAGCGGCCCTCACAATGAGCAGTTCTTC. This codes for CASSQGSGPHNEQFF.

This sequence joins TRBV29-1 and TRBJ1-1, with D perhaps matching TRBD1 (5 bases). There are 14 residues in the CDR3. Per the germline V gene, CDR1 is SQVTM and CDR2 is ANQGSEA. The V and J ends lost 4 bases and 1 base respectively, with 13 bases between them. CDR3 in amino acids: CSVGNGRGNTEAFF. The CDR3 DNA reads TGCAGCGTTGGGAACGGAAGGGGGAACACTGAAGCTTTCTTT.

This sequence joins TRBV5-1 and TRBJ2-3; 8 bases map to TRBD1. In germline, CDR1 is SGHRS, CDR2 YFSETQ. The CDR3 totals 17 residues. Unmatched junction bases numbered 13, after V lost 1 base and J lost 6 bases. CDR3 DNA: TGCGCCAGCAGCTTGAACGGGGCAGGGGGCCCCCAGGATACGCAGTATTTT. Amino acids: CASSLNGAGGPQDTQYF.

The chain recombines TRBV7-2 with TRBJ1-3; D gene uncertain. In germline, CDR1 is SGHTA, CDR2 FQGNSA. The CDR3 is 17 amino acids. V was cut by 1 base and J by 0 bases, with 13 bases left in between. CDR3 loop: CASSLVGSINSGNTIYF. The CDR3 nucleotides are TGTGCCAGCAGCTTAGTCGGTTCGATTAACTCTGGAAACACCATATATTTT.

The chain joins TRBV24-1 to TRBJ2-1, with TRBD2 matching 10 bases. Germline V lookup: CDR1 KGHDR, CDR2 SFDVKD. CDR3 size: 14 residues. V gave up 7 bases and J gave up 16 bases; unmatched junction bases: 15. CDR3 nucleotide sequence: TGTGCCACCAGCGAGACGGTCACTAGCGGGAAGTTTTTCTTC. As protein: CATSETVTSGKFFF.